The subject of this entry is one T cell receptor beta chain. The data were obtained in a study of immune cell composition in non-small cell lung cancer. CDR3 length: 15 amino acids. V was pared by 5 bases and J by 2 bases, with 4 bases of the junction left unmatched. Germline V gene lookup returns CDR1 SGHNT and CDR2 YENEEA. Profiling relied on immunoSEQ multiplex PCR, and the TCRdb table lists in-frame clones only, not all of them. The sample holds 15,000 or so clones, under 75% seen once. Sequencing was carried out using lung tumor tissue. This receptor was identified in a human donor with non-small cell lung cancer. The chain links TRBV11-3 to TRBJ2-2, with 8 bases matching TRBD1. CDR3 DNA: TGTGCCAGCAGCCGGGGACAGGAAAACACCGGGGAGCTGTTTTTT. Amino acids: CASSRGQENTGELFF.